This T cell receptor beta chain was profiled in a study of radiation and T cells in renal cell carcinoma (dated by TCRdb to the early 2020s). In the study overall: The samples were drawn from a clinical trial, where primary renal cell carcinomas were treated with 15 Gy of stereotactic body radiation therapy and then removed by nephrectomy 4 weeks afterward. A total of roughly 53 samples underwent TCR beta sequencing, made up of 25 or so tumors and about 27 peripheral blood samples. Across all 55 or so samples, 4,016,671 unique CDR3 nucleotide sequences, encoding 2,658,974 unique CDR3 amino acid sequences, were identified.

The immunoSEQ kit was used, according to the manufacturer's recommendations, to generate TCR beta libraries from genomic DNA. Library preparation used a first multiplex PCR with proprietary primers, then a second PCR adding unique barcodes, with bead cleanups after each round. Each sample batch included a kit-provided positive control reaction and a negative control reaction. The final libraries underwent checking on an Agilent 4200 TapeStation D1000 ScreenTape, volumetric pooling, and quantification by qPCR. Sequencing was performed on an Illumina NextSeq500 using a MidOutput 150-cycle cartridge, with 156 Read1 cycles, 15 Index1 cycles, and the kit custom primers. The pooled library was loaded at around 1 pM with an approximately 21% PhiX control spike-in. The authors processed their data as follows. Vendor-processed data were analyzed in R, and a clonotype was defined as all T cells sharing the same CDR3 nucleotide sequence. In the clone abundance analyses, frequencies were normalized to the 10,000 most abundant clones in each sample. Public T cell clones, which averaged fewer than five per sample, were excluded before analysis. Tumor-enriched clonotypes and baseline blood-enriched clonotypes were defined as those with an abundance difference of at least 32-fold between compartments. A beta-binomial differential abundance model was applied to find clonotypes that expanded or contracted between blood time points. Similarity between tumor and blood repertoires was quantified using the Baroni-Urbani and Buser coefficient, and groups were compared with two-tailed Wilcoxon tests in R. TCRdb re-hosts the immuneACCESS table, in-frame sequences only. Its copies lack some clones; in the studies checked, an unresolved V gene accounts for under half of them, and the cause for the rest is not known. V and J calls and clone size are those listed in that table; D and trimming were worked out from the DNA. This sample gives 130,000 to 150,000 clones in total; about 88% of them show up just once. The top ten clonotypes cover around 13% of the sample.

V was cut back by 3 bases and J by 5 bases, leaving a gap of 7 bases between them. The germline V gene (reference sequence) yields SEHNR for CDR1 and FQNEAQ for CDR2. The CDR3, from cysteine to phenylalanine, totals 12 residues. The kept DNA is CDR3 alone, 36 bases in frame from the first base. The research as a whole found: Because no pretreatment tumor biopsies were available, whether clonotypes were present in the tumor at baseline could not be determined. Top tumor clonotypes rose in blood from baseline to 2 weeks post-radiation, then contracted by 4 weeks, suggesting transient expansion of tumor-resident clones. Tracking of blood repertoire dynamics stopped at more than three weeks after treatment, with no follow-up past that point. Effects of radiation dose or scheduling on the TCR repertoire could not be addressed with the single-armed trial design.

Read against the paper, the sample's time point label means: baseline pretreatment blood. Taken with the paper, the label for treatment or condition translates to: 15 Gy SBRT to primary tumor, nephrectomy 4 weeks later. Serial peripheral blood from radiation-treated patients was sampled at baseline, 2 weeks and 4 weeks after SBRT to track tumor-enriched clonotypes. Every patient had renal cell carcinoma of clear cell pathology. The QIAamp DNA Blood Mini Kit (Qiagen) was used to prepare genomic DNA for TCR sequencing. The analyses included just those samples that passed every quality control check. As for this clone: No cognate antigen has been identified for it. No much larger clone exists at a distance of one base, and base qualities are not known.

This receptor was taken from a woman in her forties or fifties with renal cell carcinoma. The specimen was blood, collected from a patient whose treatment included radiotherapy and nephrectomy. The chain couples TRBV7-9 to TRBJ1-2; the D gene is not confidently resolved. This receptor carries the CDR3 CASSFGGYGYTF. The bases are TGTGCCAGCAGCTTCGGTGGGTATGGCTACACCTTC.